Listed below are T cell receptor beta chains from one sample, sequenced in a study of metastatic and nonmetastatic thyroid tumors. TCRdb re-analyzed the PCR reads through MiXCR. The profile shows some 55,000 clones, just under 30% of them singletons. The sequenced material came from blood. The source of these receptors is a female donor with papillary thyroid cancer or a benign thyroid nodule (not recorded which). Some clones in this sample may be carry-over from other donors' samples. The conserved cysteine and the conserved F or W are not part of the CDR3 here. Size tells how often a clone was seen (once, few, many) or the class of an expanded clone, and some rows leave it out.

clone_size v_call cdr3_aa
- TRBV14 ASSQDWGDSPLH
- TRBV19 ASSAAGSRSYGYT
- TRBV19 ASSIRGTVPHEQY
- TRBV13 ASSFRGDHGYT
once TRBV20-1 SARDRVSGEGRYEQY
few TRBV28 ASSPGGQMGYEQY
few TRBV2 ASSGDRGEGNYGYT
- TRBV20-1 SARLQDQPQH
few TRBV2 ASRGAGELF
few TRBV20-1 SAYGTGTSVSSDTQY
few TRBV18 ASSPGTDTYEQY